Listed below are T cell receptor beta chains from one sample, sequenced in a study of blood T cells in healthy people across ages. TCRdb redid the calling of the 5' RACE reads with MiXCR, one entry per CDR3 protein. The sample carries 1.5 million to 2 million distinct CDR3 sequences, 30% to 40% recorded once. The sequencing input was blood. These receptors were collected from a woman aged 25-40 years in good health. The CDR3 runs from the conserved cysteine through the conserved F or W. Each record gives: J gene, V gene, CDR3 protein.

TRBJ1-1	TRBV9	CASSVVLSVTEAFF
TRBJ2-3	TRBV11-2	CASSSGTGTQYF
TRBJ1-6	TRBV6-5	CASSTTENSPLHF
TRBJ2-2	TRBV6-5	CASSPDRGGGELFF
TRBJ2-1	TRBV5-1	CASSLEATSGVYNEQFF
TRBJ2-7	TRBV5-1	CASSLAVGRALEQYF
TRBJ2-3	TRBV4-1	CASSQPSGQLSTDTQYF
TRBJ2-1	TRBV30	CAWKTGAYNEQFF
TRBJ2-1	TRBV20-1	CSARDPPDRESYNEQFF
TRBJ2-7	TRBV12-3/TRBV12-4	CAITTGGGEQYF